Listed below are T cell receptor beta chains from one sample, sequenced in a study of T cell responses to AZD1222 COVID-19 vaccine. Clones were read by immunoSEQ multiplex PCR, and TCRdb kept only the in-frame ones, dropping some. The sample yields some 130,000 clones, just under 95% seen once. The source was peripheral blood, collected 28 days after the second AZD1222 dose. The receptors derive from an adult who received the AZD1222 COVID-19 vaccine. The CDR3 runs from the conserved cysteine through the conserved F or W. Fields, in order: CDR3 DNA, CDR3 protein, clone size, J gene, V gene, D gene. A D gene is named only where the DNA matches it firmly. The size field is filled for only some rows; it gives once, few, many or a size class.

cdr3_nt: TGCGCCAGCAGCTTCCCTAACGGACAGGGCAAGGGCGGGGAGCTGTTTTTT; cdr3_aa: CASSFPNGQGKGGELFF; clone_size: NA; j_call: TRBJ2-2; v_call: TRBV5-1; d_call: TRBD1
cdr3_nt: TGTGCCAGCAGCCCGAGGAGTGGGGTATCTGGCTACACCTTC; cdr3_aa: CASSPRSGVSGYTF; clone_size: NA; j_call: TRBJ1-2; v_call: TRBV27; d_call: NA
cdr3_nt: TGTGCCAGCAGCTCTTCTAAGGGTTATCAGCCCCAGCATTTT; cdr3_aa: CASSSSKGYQPQHF; clone_size: NA; j_call: TRBJ1-5; v_call: TRBV7-9; d_call: NA
cdr3_nt: TGCGCCAGCAGCTTGGGGTCAGGGGAGACCTACACCTTC; cdr3_aa: CASSLGSGETYTF; clone_size: NA; j_call: TRBJ1-2; v_call: TRBV5-1; d_call: NA
cdr3_nt: TGTGCCAGCAGCCCGGGACTAGCGGGGAACAATGAGCAGTTCTTC; cdr3_aa: CASSPGLAGNNEQFF; clone_size: NA; j_call: TRBJ2-1; v_call: TRBV11-3; d_call: TRBD2
cdr3_nt: TGCGCCAGCAGCATAGGACAGGGGAACTATGGCTACACCTTC; cdr3_aa: CASSIGQGNYGYTF; clone_size: NA; j_call: TRBJ1-2; v_call: TRBV5-1; d_call: TRBD1
cdr3_nt: TGTGCCAGCAGCTTATTAGCGGGGGTGGGCACCGGGGAGCTGTTTTTT; cdr3_aa: CASSLLAGVGTGELFF; clone_size: few; j_call: TRBJ2-2; v_call: TRBV7-2; d_call: TRBD2
cdr3_nt: TGTGCCAGCAGGCTGAGTGGGCCCTCTGGGGCCAACGTCCTGACTTTC; cdr3_aa: CASRLSGPSGANVLTF; clone_size: NA; j_call: TRBJ2-6; v_call: TRBV28; d_call: NA
cdr3_nt: TGTGCCAGTAGTATCGTCCTGAGCTACGAGCAGTACTTC; cdr3_aa: CASSIVLSYEQYF; clone_size: NA; j_call: TRBJ2-7; v_call: TRBV19; d_call: NA
cdr3_nt: TGTGCCAGCAGCTTGGGCAGGGCTGGGTCACCCCTCCACTTT; cdr3_aa: CASSLGRAGSPLHF; clone_size: NA; j_call: TRBJ1-6; v_call: TRBV5-6; d_call: NA
cdr3_nt: TGTGCCAGTAGCCAGGGTATACTTAGCAATCAGCCCCAGCATTTT; cdr3_aa: CASSQGILSNQPQHF; clone_size: NA; j_call: TRBJ1-5; v_call: TRBV19; d_call: NA
cdr3_nt: TGTGCCTGGAGAGGGGGCTCGGTAGCTTTCTTT; cdr3_aa: CAWRGGSVAFF; clone_size: NA; j_call: TRBJ1-1; v_call: TRBV30; d_call: TRBD1
cdr3_nt: TGTGCTAGTGGTTTTGGACAGTTAGAAGCTTTCTTT; cdr3_aa: CASGFGQLEAFF; clone_size: NA; j_call: TRBJ1-1; v_call: TRBV12-5; d_call: NA
cdr3_nt: TGTGCCAGCAAGGCAGGGGCCGGAAACACTGAAGCTTTCTTT; cdr3_aa: CASKAGAGNTEAFF; clone_size: NA; j_call: TRBJ1-1; v_call: TRBV2; d_call: NA
cdr3_nt: TGTGCCAGCAGCCCGGACTGGAAAAACATTCAGTACTTC; cdr3_aa: CASSPDWKNIQYF; clone_size: NA; j_call: TRBJ2-4; v_call: TRBV7-2; d_call: NA
cdr3_nt: TGTGCCAGCAGCCAGTTCAACTATGGCTACACCTTC; cdr3_aa: CASSQFNYGYTF; clone_size: once; j_call: TRBJ1-2; v_call: TRBV4-2; d_call: NA